These 9 T cell receptor beta chains originate from one sample sequenced in a study of T cell responses to AZD1222 COVID-19 vaccine. Assay: immunoSEQ multiplex PCR; the TCRdb copy retains only in-frame clones and omits some. The sample holds roughly 100,000 clones, 75% to 90% seen once. Source: peripheral blood, taken on day 0 of AZD1222 vaccination. The receptors shown here come from an adult in good health.

The chain combines TRBV5-6 with TRBJ1-1; TRBD1 matches 10 bases. CDR3 length: 13 amino acids. Germline V gene sequence: CDR1 SGHDT, CDR2 YYEEEE. Unmatched junction bases numbered 1, after V lost 2 bases and J lost 6 bases. CDR3: CASSLGTGAEAFF. As DNA, the CDR3 is TGTGCCAGCAGCTTAGGGACAGGGGCTGAAGCTTTCTTT.

The rearrangement joins TRBV12-3 or TRBV12-4 to TRBJ1-1; unclear D gene. The ends were cut back, 1 base at V and 5 bases at J, with 8 bases in the middle. The CDR3 sequence is 13 residues long. This CDR3 reads CASSLVGITEAFF. As DNA, the CDR3 is TGTGCCAGCAGTTTAGTGGGGATTACTGAAGCTTTCTTT.

The chain has TRBV7-6 and TRBJ2-7; TRBD2 matches 12 bases. Germline loops: CDR1 SGHVS, CDR2 FNYEAQ. CDR3 length equals 16 residues. J was trimmed by 6 bases and V by 4 bases; bases with no gene match: 10. Here the CDR3 DNA reads TGTGCCAGCAGCTCACGGACTAGCGGGGCTTCGGGCGAGCAGTACTTC. It translates to CASSSRTSGASGEQYF.

This clone appeared a single time. The genes are TRBV7-9 and TRBJ2-1; 7 bases match TRBD1. The trim removed 5 bases at V and 4 bases at J, leaving 8 bases unmatched. This CDR3 has 15 residues. CDR1 SEHNR and CDR2 FQNEAQ come from the germline V gene (reference sequence). The CDR3 loop reads CASSRQGRGYNEQFF. The CDR3 DNA sequence: TGTGCCAGCAGCCGACAGGGCCGAGGGTACAATGAGCAGTTCTTC.

The rearrangement joins TRBV13 to TRBJ1-4; D is possibly TRBD1 (6 bases). V lost 4 bases and J lost 8, with 20 bases in between. CDR3 length: 16 residues. CDR1 and CDR2 (germline): PRHDT, FYEKMQ (reference sequence). CDR3 loop: CASSWGGRTALEKLFF. DNA of the CDR3: TGTGCCAGCAGCTGGGGGGGCCGCACCGCTCTCGAAAAACTGTTTTTT.

This CDR3 is CSARLDGAAFF. The CDR3 nucleotides are TGCAGTGCTAGATTGGACGGTGCAGCTTTCTTT. The chain carries TRBV20-1 and TRBJ1-1, with D unclear. Per germline, CDR1 DFQATT and CDR2 SNEGSKA (reference sequence). The CDR3 covers 11 residues. V was cut by 2 bases and J by 10 bases, with 11 bases left in between.

The rearrangement joins TRBV6-5 to TRBJ2-6, with 8 bases fitting TRBD1. The V gene's germline CDR1 is MNHEY and CDR2 SVGAGI. Trimming cost V 4 bases and J 2 bases; bases outside gene matches: 4. The CDR3 contains 16 residues. CDR3 in amino acids: CASSSGTGPGANVLTF. CDR3 nucleotides: TGTGCCAGCAGTTCCGGGACAGGACCTGGGGCCAACGTCCTGACTTTC.

The chain carries TRBV5-1 and TRBJ2-7; unclear D gene. The CDR3 extends over 11 amino acids. Trimming removed 4 bases from V and 9 bases from J, with 11 bases in between. The germline V gene encodes CDR1 SGHRS and CDR2 YFSETQ. The DNA for the CDR3 is TGCGCCAGCAGCGCAGACTGGCGGCAGTACTTC. The encoded protein is CASSADWRQYF.

V usage is TRBV7-9 and J usage is TRBJ2-7, with D unresolved. Trimming left V 1 base short and J 5 bases short, with 6 bases between. This CDR3 spans 12 amino acids. Germline V gene data show CDR1 as SEHNR and CDR2 as FQNEAQ (reference sequence). CDR3 region: CASSLVGHEQYF. CDR3 sequence (DNA): TGTGCCAGCAGCTTAGTAGGGCACGAGCAGTACTTC. Looking up the rest from reference TRBV7-9 and TRBJ2-7 gives the full variable domain: DTGVSQNPRHKITKRGQNVTFRCDPISEHNRLYWYRQTLGQGPEFLTYFQNEAQLEKSRLLSDRFSAERPKGSFSTLEIQRTEQGDSAMYLCASSLVGHEQYFGPGTRLTVT.